This TCR beta chain appears in the sequencing data of a study of tumor-infiltrating lymphocytes in primary liver carcinoma. Study-wide background: Patients were both men and women, whose ages ran from 30 to 69 years. Study-level points and caveats: Tumor top-250-clone fractions significantly exceeded those of blood (p = 0.039). There was no comparison of CD4+ and CD8+ repertoires, as samples were bulk unsorted.

Making TCR beta cDNA involved 400 to 600 ng total RNA and a constant-region primer. Investigators got TCR beta libraries out of three nested multiplex PCR rounds, done with slightly modified ARM-PCR. A C-beta reverse primer was combined with TRBV1-TRBV30 forward primers in the first two PCR rounds, and each round had approximately 9 cycles. TCRdb re-analysed the multiplex PCR reads in MiXCR, keeping a single row per CDR3 protein. This sample has over 250,000 distinct CDR3 sequences, with 58% found just once. The source of the blood RNA was unsorted whole blood, and germline DNA was extracted as well. The CDR3 length is 15 residues. Germline V CDR1 and CDR2: GTSNPN, SVGIG (reference sequence). In regard to this clonotype: What it recognizes is unknown. At one of its ends the junction is not consistent with the germline gene, which may arise from a read error.

This receptor was taken from a young woman with primary liver carcinoma and hepatitis B virus infection. Sequenced sample: peripheral blood. J is TRBJ2-3 and V is TRBV30; D uncertain. The CDR3 protein is CAWCVTLGSTDTQYF. Written as DNA, the CDR3 is TGTGCCTGGTGTGTGACCCTCGGGAGCACAGATACGCAGTATTTT.